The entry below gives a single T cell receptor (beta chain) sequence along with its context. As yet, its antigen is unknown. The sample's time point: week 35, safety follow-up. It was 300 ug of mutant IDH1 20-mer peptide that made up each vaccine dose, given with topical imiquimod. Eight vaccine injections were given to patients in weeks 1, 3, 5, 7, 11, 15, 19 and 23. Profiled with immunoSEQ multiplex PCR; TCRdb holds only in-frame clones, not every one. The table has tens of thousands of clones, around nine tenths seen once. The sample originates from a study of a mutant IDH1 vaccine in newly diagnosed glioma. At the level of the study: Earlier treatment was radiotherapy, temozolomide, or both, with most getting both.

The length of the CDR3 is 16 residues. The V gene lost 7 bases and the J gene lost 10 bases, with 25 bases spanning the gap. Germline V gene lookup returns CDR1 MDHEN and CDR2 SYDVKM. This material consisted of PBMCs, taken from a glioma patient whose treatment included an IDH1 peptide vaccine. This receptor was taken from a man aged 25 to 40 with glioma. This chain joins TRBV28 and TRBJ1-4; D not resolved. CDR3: CASTGTGISLKGKLFF. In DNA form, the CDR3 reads TGTGCCAGCACCGGAACCGGGATCTCCTTGAAGGGAAAACTGTTTTTT.